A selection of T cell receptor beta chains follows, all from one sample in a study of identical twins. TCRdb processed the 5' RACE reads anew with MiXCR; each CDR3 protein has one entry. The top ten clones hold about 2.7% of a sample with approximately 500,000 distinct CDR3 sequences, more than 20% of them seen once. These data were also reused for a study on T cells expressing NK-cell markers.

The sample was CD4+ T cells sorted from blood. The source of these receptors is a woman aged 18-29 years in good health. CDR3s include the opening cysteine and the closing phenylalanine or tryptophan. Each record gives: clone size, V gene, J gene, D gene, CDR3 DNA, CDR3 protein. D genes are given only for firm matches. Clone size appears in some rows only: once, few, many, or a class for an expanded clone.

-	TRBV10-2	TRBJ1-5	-	TGCGCCAGCAGTGGGGGTGGGGGGTTTTTCAATCAGCCCCAGCATTTT	CASSGGGGFFNQPQHF
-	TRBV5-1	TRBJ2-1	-	TGCGCCAGCAGCTTGGACGGGGGAGCTGGATTAAATGAGCAGTTCTTC	CASSLDGGAGLNEQFF
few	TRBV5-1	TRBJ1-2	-	TGCGCCAGCAGCTTGGCGGCACTCCGTGGCTATGGCTACACCTTC	CASSLAALRGYGYTF
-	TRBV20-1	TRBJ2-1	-	TGCAGTGCTAGAGATCGAAAGGGGGGATCCTACAATGAGCAGTTCTTC	CSARDRKGGSYNEQFF
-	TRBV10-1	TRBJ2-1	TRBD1	TGCGCCAGCAGAGAGAGTAACAGGGGTGAGCAGTTCTTC	CASRESNRGEQFF
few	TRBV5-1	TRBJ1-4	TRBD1	TGCGCCAGCAGCTTTGTCCCACAGGGGACTAATGAAAAACTGTTTTTT	CASSFVPQGTNEKLFF
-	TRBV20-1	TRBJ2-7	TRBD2	TGCAGTGCTAGGACTAGCGGGGGACTCGTTACCTACGAGCAGTACTTC	CSARTSGGLVTYEQYF
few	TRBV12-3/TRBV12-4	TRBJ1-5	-	TGTGCCAGCAGTCAGAAAGGGCCCCAGCATTTT	CASSQKGPQHF
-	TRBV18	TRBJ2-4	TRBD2	TGTGCCAGCTCACGGACTAGCCTTCTAGCCAAAAACATTCAGTACTTC	CASSRTSLLAKNIQYF
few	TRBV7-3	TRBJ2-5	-	TGTGCCAGCAGCTCCAGGGGATCAGAGACCCAGTACTTC	CASSSRGSETQYF
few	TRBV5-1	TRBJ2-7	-	TGCGCCAGCAGCTTGGCCGGAAGGGGGGACGAGCAGTACTTC	CASSLAGRGDEQYF
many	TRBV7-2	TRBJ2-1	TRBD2	TGTGCCAGCAGCAGACTAGCGCCTACCTACAATGAGCAGTTCTTC	CASSRLAPTYNEQFF
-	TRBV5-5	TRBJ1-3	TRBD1	TGTGCCAGCAGCTCTCCAGGGGGTGGAAACACCATATATTTT	CASSSPGGGNTIYF
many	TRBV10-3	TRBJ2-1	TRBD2	TGTGCCATCAGTGAGAAGACTAGCGGGCACGAGCAGTTCTTC	CAISEKTSGHEQFF
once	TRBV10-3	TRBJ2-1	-	TGTGCCATCAGTGGTTCAGCACTAATCGGTGAGCAGTTCTTC	CAISGSALIGEQFF
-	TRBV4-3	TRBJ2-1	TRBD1	TGCGCCAGCAGCCAAAGGGCCAATGGGGCAGGGGGCTGGAATGAGCAGTTCTTC	CASSQRANGAGGWNEQFF
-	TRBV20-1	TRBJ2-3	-	TGCAGTGCCCTTTTCCACCGGGACGCCTCTCGAGATACGCAGTATTTT	CSALFHRDASRDTQYF
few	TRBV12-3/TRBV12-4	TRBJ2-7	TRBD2	TGTGCCAGCACCCTCCTAGCGGGGGGGCATTACGAGCAGTACTTC	CASTLLAGGHYEQYF
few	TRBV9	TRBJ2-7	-	TGTGCCAGCAGCGTAGGCAGAGAAGGGTACTACGAGCAGTACTTC	CASSVGREGYYEQYF
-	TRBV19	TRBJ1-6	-	TGTGCCGCCGGACAGAGCTCCTATAATTCACCCCTCCACTTT	CAAGQSSYNSPLHF
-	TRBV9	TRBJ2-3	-	TGTGCCAGCAGCGTCCGGGACTTTAGCACAGATACGCAGTATTTT	CASSVRDFSTDTQYF
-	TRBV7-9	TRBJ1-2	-	TGTGCCAGCAGCACGGACAGTTATGGCTACACCTTC	CASSTDSYGYTF
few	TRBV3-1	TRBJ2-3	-	TGTGCCAGCAGCGAAACGCGGACAACTAGCACAGATACGCAGTATTTT	CASSETRTTSTDTQYF
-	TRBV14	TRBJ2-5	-	TGTGCCAGCAGCCAAGCAAAGGCCATACAAAGGGGAGAGACCCAGTACTTC	CASSQAKAIQRGETQYF
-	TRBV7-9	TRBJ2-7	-	TGTGCCAGCAGGACGGACATCCTCTACGAGCAGTACTTC	CASRTDILYEQYF
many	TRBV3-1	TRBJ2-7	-	TGTGCCAGCAGCTTGGGGGGGCCCTCCTACGAGCAGTACTTC	CASSLGGPSYEQYF
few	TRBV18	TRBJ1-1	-	TGTGCCAGCTCATTTCGGACTGAGGCTGAAGCTTTCTTT	CASSFRTEAEAFF
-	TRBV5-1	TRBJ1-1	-	TGCGCCAGCAGCTTGGCCGCCGGAGTGAACACTGAAGCTTTCTTT	CASSLAAGVNTEAFF
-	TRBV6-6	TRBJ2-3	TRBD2	TGTGCCAGCCGGACTAGCTCAGATACGCAGTATTTT	CASRTSSDTQYF
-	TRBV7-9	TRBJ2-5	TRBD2	TGTGCCAGCAGCAGGGCTAGCGGGGAAGAGACCCAGTACTTC	CASSRASGEETQYF
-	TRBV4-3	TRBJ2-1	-	TGCGCCAGCAGCCAAGATCTGATTAGCGGAACCTACAATGAGCAGTTCTTC	CASSQDLISGTYNEQFF
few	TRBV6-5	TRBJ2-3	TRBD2	TGTGCCAGCAGTTATCGGTCTAGCGGGAGGGCCATAGATACGCAGTATTTT	CASSYRSSGRAIDTQYF
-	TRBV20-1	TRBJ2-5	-	TGCAGTGCTCCAAGGGCCCCGGTGCAAGAGACCCAGTACTTC	CSAPRAPVQETQYF
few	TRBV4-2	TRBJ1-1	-	TGTGCCAGCAGCCAACTCCCAAGCGATGGTAGCACTGAAGCTTTCTTT	CASSQLPSDGSTEAFF
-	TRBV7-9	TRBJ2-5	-	TGTGCCAGCAGCCGCCGAGGAGTTGCCCAAGAGACCCAGTACTTC	CASSRRGVAQETQYF
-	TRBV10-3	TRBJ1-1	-	TGTGCCTCTCTCCCGCGGCAGGGATCAATGAACACTGAAGCTTTCTTT	CASLPRQGSMNTEAFF
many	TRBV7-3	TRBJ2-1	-	TGTGCCAGCAGCTTATCTGGCGAGCAGTTCTTC	CASSLSGEQFF
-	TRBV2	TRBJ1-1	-	TGTGCCAGCACGCGGGGAAACACTGAAGCTTTCTTT	CASTRGNTEAFF
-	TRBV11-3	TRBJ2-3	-	TGTGCCAGCAGCCAATCCCGGTACACAGATACGCAGTATTTT	CASSQSRYTDTQYF
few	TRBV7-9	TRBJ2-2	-	TGTGCCAGCAGGCCCCTTGGGGGCACCGGGGAGCTGTTTTTT	CASRPLGGTGELFF
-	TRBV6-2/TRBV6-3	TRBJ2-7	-	TGTGCCAGCAGTCCCGGCAGGGTCAAGCAGTACTTC	CASSPGRVKQYF
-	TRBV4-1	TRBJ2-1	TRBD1	TGCGCCAGCAGCCATTCCGACAGGGGCAATGAGCAGTTCTTC	CASSHSDRGNEQFF
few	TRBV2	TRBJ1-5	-	TGTGCCAGCAGTGTACAGGGTGGCCAGCCCCAGCATTTT	CASSVQGGQPQHF
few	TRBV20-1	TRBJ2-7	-	TGCAGTGCTAGTTGGGTCGGCGGAGCCTACGAGCAGTACTTC	CSASWVGGAYEQYF
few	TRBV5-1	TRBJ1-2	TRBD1	TGCGCCAGCAGCTTCCCGACAGGGGTAGGCTACACCTTC	CASSFPTGVGYTF
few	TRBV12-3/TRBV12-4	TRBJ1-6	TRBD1	TGTGCCAGCAGCAGACAGGGGGGGACAGATTCACCCCTCCACTTT	CASSRQGGTDSPLHF
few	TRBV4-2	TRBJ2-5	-	TGTGCCAGCAGCCCCCAAGGGACTTCCCCCCGAGAGACCCAGTACTTC	CASSPQGTSPRETQYF
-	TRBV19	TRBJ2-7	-	TGTGCCAGTAGAAGGGACCCTTCCTACGAGCAGTACTTC	CASRRDPSYEQYF